Below, 32 T cell receptor beta chains from the same sample are listed, as sequenced in a study of CD8 T cells in Susac syndrome. With random hexamers, roughly 0.45 to 1 ug RNA was reverse transcribed. TCRdb itself ran the immunoSEQ multiplex PCR reads through MiXCR, one entry per CDR3 protein. The sample shows some 190,000 distinct CDR3 sequences, about 94% of them seen only once. The sequenced sample consisted of CD4+ T cells from PBMCs. These receptors all come from a human donor with Susac syndrome.

The rearrangement joins TRBV4-2 to TRBJ1-5, with a possible D match to TRBD1 (6 bases). The CDR3 has 17 residues. The germline gives CDR1 LGHNA, CDR2 YNFKEQ. Trimming shortened V by 1 base and J by 3 bases, and 16 bases separated the two germline ends. The CDR3: CASSQVNPGDNNQPQHF. As DNA, the CDR3 is TGTGCCAGCAGCCAAGTAAATCCTGGGGACAACAATCAGCCCCAGCATTTT.

The rearrangement joins TRBV19 to TRBJ1-5; a weak D match, TRBD1 (5 bases). V was trimmed by 5 bases and J by 0 bases, leaving 17 bases between them. The CDR3 is made up of 17 amino acids. Germline V gene sequence: CDR1 LNHDA, CDR2 SQIVND (reference sequence). The CDR3 DNA is TGTGCCAGTAGTCCTAAGGGACTGACGATTAGCAATCAGCCCCAGCATTTT. This gives the protein CASSPKGLTISNQPQHF.

The gene calls are TRBV6-5 and TRBJ2-5, with TRBD2 as a possible D gene (5 bases). CDR3 length: 13 residues. The V gene's germline CDR1 is MNHEY and CDR2 SVGAGI. The ends were cut back, 10 bases at V and 1 base at J, with 13 bases in the middle. CDR3 sequence: CATTRFPQETQYF. DNA for the CDR3: TGTGCCACCACTAGATTTCCCCAAGAGACCCAGTACTTC.

This chain connects TRBV6-5 to TRBJ1-2; no definite D call. The length of the CDR3 is 14 residues. The V and J ends lost 5 bases and 2 bases respectively, with 12 bases between them. CDR1 and CDR2 (germline): MNHEY, SVGAGI. The CDR3 nucleotides are TGTGCCAGCAGTCCTAGCCCAGTGAACTATGGCTACACCTTC. Encoded protein: CASSPSPVNYGYTF.

The CDR3 coding sequence is TGTGCCAGTAACATAACTCCCTACGAGCAGTACTTC. Its translation: CASNITPYEQYF. The rearrangement uses TRBV28 and TRBJ2-7; D is ambiguous. This CDR3 region has 12 residues. CDR1 MDHEN and CDR2 SYDVKM come from the germline V gene. V shed 9 bases and J shed 2 bases, with 11 bases lying between them.

CDR3 protein: CSVEAPGQGELEAFF. CDR3 DNA sequence: TGCAGCGTTGAAGCTCCGGGTCAGGGGGAGCTTGAAGCTTTCTTT. The V call is TRBV29-1, the J call TRBJ1-1; TRBD1 matches at 7 bases. The germline V gene has CDR1 SQVTM and CDR2 ANQGSEA. The J segment lost 7 bases and the V segment lost 1 base, leaving 12 bases of the junction unmatched. The CDR3 has 15 amino acids.

The V call is TRBV11-2, the J call TRBJ2-1, with D maybe TRBD2 (7 bases). Germline V gives CDR1 SGHAT, CDR2 FQNNGV. Trimming removed 5 bases at V and 6 bases at J, with 17 bases between. This CDR3 contains 15 residues. The CDR3 loop reads CASSRGTSGGNEQFF. As DNA, the CDR3 is TGTGCCAGCAGCCGAGGGACATCGGGGGGCAATGAGCAGTTCTTC.

The chain recombines TRBV5-4 with TRBJ2-7; D is uncertain. V was pared by 3 bases and J by 0 bases, with 19 bases between. This CDR3 comprises 17 residues. Germline values: CDR1 SGHNT, CDR2 YYREEE (reference sequence). CDR3 sequence reads: CASSSRGPSFGSYEQYF. DNA of the CDR3: TGTGCCAGCAGCTCCCGTGGCCCAAGCTTCGGCTCCTACGAGCAGTACTTC.

The V and J genes are TRBV10-2 and TRBJ1-1, with a weak D call TRBD1 (6 bases). CDR1 is WSHSY, CDR2 SAAADI, per germline. This CDR3 spans 12 amino acids. The V gene lost 10 bases and the J gene lost 4 bases, with 13 bases spanning the gap. The CDR3 coding sequence is TGCGCCACGCAAACAGGGAGCACTGAAGCTTTCTTT. Protein product: CATQTGSTEAFF.

CDR3 sequence: CASSLARRAQETQYF. The CDR3 nucleotides are TGCGCCAGCAGCTTGGCCCGGAGGGCCCAAGAGACCCAGTACTTC. This chain links TRBV5-1 with TRBJ2-5, with a possible D match to TRBD2 (6 bases). Germline V gene sequence: CDR1 SGHRS, CDR2 YFSETQ. V was cut by 0 bases and J by 1 base, with 10 bases left in between. This CDR3 spans 15 amino acids.

V usage is TRBV27 and J usage is TRBJ2-4; D possibly corresponds to TRBD1 (6 bases). Germline V CDR1 and CDR2: MNHEY, SMNVEV (reference sequence). This CDR3 contains 15 residues. Deletions cut 4 bases from V and 7 bases from J, with 17 bases between. CDR3: CASSYNQARGNIQYF. The DNA of the CDR3 is TGTGCCAGCAGTTATAACCAGGCGAGGGGGAACATTCAGTACTTC.

The J gene is TRBJ1-4, the V gene TRBV19; 7 bases are shared with TRBD1. Germline V lookup: CDR1 LNHDA, CDR2 SQIVND (reference sequence). V lost 6 bases and J lost 6; bases outside the gene matches: 10. The length of the CDR3 is 15 residues. The CDR3 coding sequence is TGTGCCAGTAGGCTGGGGAGGGGGCGCGATGAAAAACTGTTTTTT. This gives the protein CASRLGRGRDEKLFF.

This rearrangement joins TRBV3-1 to TRBJ2-5, with 8 nucleotides matching TRBD2. CDR1 is LGHDT, CDR2 YNNKEL, per germline (reference sequence). This CDR3 region has 17 residues. V gave up 4 bases and J gave up 3 bases; unmatched junction bases: 13. CDR3 loop: CASSLSPVLAGKETQYF. In DNA, the CDR3 is TGTGCCAGCAGCCTCTCCCCTGTCTTAGCGGGAAAAGAGACCCAGTACTTC.

V and J are TRBV29-1 and TRBJ2-7; 9 nucleotides agree with TRBD1. The CDR3 runs to 13 residues. Germline V gene sequence: CDR1 SQVTM, CDR2 ANQGSEA. The junction had 4 bases not matched to a gene; V was cut back by 4 bases and J by 3 bases. The CDR3 DNA reads as TGCAGCGTTGTGGGACAGGGAGTCTACGAGCAGTACTTC. It yields the protein CSVVGQGVYEQYF.

This chain uses TRBV29-1 with TRBJ1-1; the D is unclear. Trimming shortened V by 7 bases and J by 0 bases, and 12 bases separated the two germline ends. Germline-derived CDR1 and CDR2 are SQVTM and ANQGSEA. This CDR3 is 13 amino acids long. In DNA, the CDR3 is TGCAGCGGTGGGGAGTACTTGAACACTGAAGCTTTCTTT. The encoded protein is CSGGEYLNTEAFF.

The chain employs TRBV29-1 and TRBJ1-2, with D maybe TRBD1 (5 bases). Trimming removed 4 bases from V and 0 bases from J, with 9 bases in between. Germline CDR1 reads SQVTM; CDR2 reads ANQGSEA. The CDR3 runs to 13 residues. CDR3: CSVADSPNYGYTF. The CDR3 DNA follows: TGCAGCGTTGCCGACAGCCCTAACTATGGCTACACCTTC.

The CDR3 DNA reads as TGTGCCTGGAGTGGTCCCCCGGGACAGGGGGAGAAGTGGGGCAATCAGCCCCAGCATTTT. Its translation is CAWSGPPGQGEKWGNQPQHF. This sequence joins TRBV30 and TRBJ1-5, with TRBD1 matching over 11 bases. Losses at the gene ends were 1 base for V and 2 bases for J; bases not matched to a gene: 16. The CDR3 consists of 20 residues. Germline loops: CDR1 GTSNPN, CDR2 SVGIG (reference sequence).

The V and J genes are TRBV29-1 and TRBJ1-2; D call uncertain. The CDR3 runs 13 residues. Germline CDR1 reads SQVTM; CDR2 reads ANQGSEA. The ends were cut back, 7 bases at V and 5 bases at J, with 17 bases in the middle. The CDR3 DNA sequence: TGCAGCGCAGCCGGTGGGCCAGGTTATGGCTACACCTTC. Amino acid sequence: CSAAGGPGYGYTF.

The CDR3 sequence is CASSLRASAEGETQYF. Here the CDR3 DNA reads TGTGCCAGCAGCTTGAGGGCTAGCGCGGAAGGGGAGACCCAGTACTTC. The V call is TRBV5-4, the J call TRBJ2-5; maybe TRBD2 (6 bases). Per germline, CDR1 SGHNT and CDR2 YYREEE (reference sequence). The length of the CDR3 is 16 residues. V lost 1 base, J lost 5 bases, and 18 bases lay in between.

V is TRBV4-1 and J is TRBJ1-1, with D possibly being TRBD1 (5 bases). Between the trimmed V and J ends, which lost 1 base and 8 bases, there was a span of 14 bases. The CDR3 has 14 residues. Germline CDR1 MGHRA, CDR2 YSYEKL. In nucleotides, the CDR3 is TGCGCCAGCAGCCAAGCGGACGTCCGGGGGGAAGCTTTCTTT. It translates to CASSQADVRGEAFF.

This clonotype was detected only once. This chain joins TRBV20-1 and TRBJ1-1; D call uncertain. The CDR3 runs to 11 residues. From germline, CDR1 is DFQATT and CDR2 SNEGSKA (reference sequence). Trimming took 6 bases from V and 5 from J, leaving 10 bases between them. CDR3 loop: CSAPRRTEAFF. CDR3 sequence (DNA): TGCAGTGCCCCTCGGAGAACTGAAGCTTTCTTT.

This chain joins TRBV2 and TRBJ2-2; a possible D gene is TRBD2 (5 bases). Trimming stripped 4 bases from V and 8 bases from J, with 14 bases between. Germline CDR1 reads SNHLY; CDR2 reads FYNNEI. This CDR3 has 14 residues. CDR3: CASSGTRVDGELFF. The CDR3 coding sequence is TGTGCCAGCAGTGGGACTCGAGTTGATGGGGAGCTGTTTTTT. Full variable domain (missing parts from reference TRBV2 and TRBJ2-2): EPEVTQTPSHQVTQMGQEVILRCVPISNHLYFYWYRQILGQKVEFLVSFYNNEISEKSEIFDDQFSVERPDGSNFTLKIRSTKLEDSAMYFCASSGTRVDGELFFGEGSRLTVL.

This rearrangement joins TRBV14 to TRBJ2-3, with a possible D match to TRBD1 (6 bases). Germline CDR1 is SGHDN and CDR2 is FVKESK. The CDR3 is 19 residues long. The V end was cut by 5 bases, the J end by 0 bases, with 24 bases between. CDR3 loop: CASSKRGARQDGSTDTQYF. The CDR3 DNA reads TGTGCCAGCAGCAAGAGAGGGGCTCGACAGGACGGGAGCACAGATACGCAGTATTTT.

The chain links TRBV12-3 or TRBV12-4 to TRBJ1-3; TRBD1 is a possible D gene (5 bases). Trimming removed 5 bases from V and 0 bases from J, with 11 bases in between. The CDR3 spans 15 residues. The CDR3 protein is CASSPSGTSGNTIYF. In DNA, the CDR3 is TGTGCCAGCAGTCCAAGTGGGACCTCTGGAAACACCATATATTTT.

The rearrangement joins TRBV24-1 to TRBJ2-3, with D possibly matching TRBD2 (5 bases). The germline V gene encodes CDR1 KGHDR and CDR2 SFDVKD. The CDR3 is 14 amino acids. Trimming stripped 7 bases from V and 1 base from J, with 11 bases between. CDR3 region: CATSQPEGTDTQYF. CDR3 bases: TGTGCCACCAGCCAACCGGAGGGCACAGATACGCAGTATTTT.

The chain recombines TRBV29-1 with TRBJ1-1; D is perhaps TRBD1 (5 bases). This CDR3 is built from 12 residues. Germline loops: CDR1 SQVTM, CDR2 ANQGSEA. V gave up 5 bases and J gave up 2 bases, with 9 bases separating them. The CDR3 DNA reads TGCAGCGTTTGGGGGGGTAACACTGAAGCTTTCTTT. Its translation: CSVWGGNTEAFF.

The chain couples TRBV2 to TRBJ1-2; D perhaps matches TRBD1 (6 bases). V lost 2 bases to trimming and J lost 4 bases, with 8 bases between them. This CDR3 is built from 13 residues. From germline, CDR1 is SNHLY and CDR2 FYNNEI. The CDR3 here is CASSESRGYGYTF. As DNA, the CDR3 is TGTGCCAGCAGTGAAAGCAGGGGCTATGGCTACACCTTC.

The chain has TRBV12-3 or TRBV12-4 and TRBJ2-2, with D perhaps being TRBD1 or TRBD2 (5 bases each). The CDR3 runs 14 residues. Trimming pared 11 bases from V and 0 bases from J, leaving 13 bases between. CDR3 bases: TGTGCCGCCAGACGGGACGCGAACACCGGGGAGCTGTTTTTT. Translated: CAARRDANTGELFF.

Only one count was recorded for this clonotype. V is TRBV5-1 and J is TRBJ2-7; D is tentatively TRBD1 or TRBD2 (7 bases each). V lost 3 bases to trimming and J lost 0 bases, with 13 bases between them. Germline CDR1 reads SGHRS; CDR2 reads YFSETQ. This CDR3 contains 15 residues. The DNA for the CDR3 is TGCGCCAGCAGCTGGGAGGGGGCGAGCTCCTACGAGCAGTACTTC. This sequence encodes CASSWEGASSYEQYF.

The J gene is TRBJ2-1, the V gene TRBV12-3 or TRBV12-4; D might be TRBD2 (7 bases). V was trimmed by 8 bases and J by 6 bases, leaving 20 bases between them. CDR3 length: 15 residues. In DNA, the CDR3 is TGTGCCAGCGGCAAACTACGGGGGGCTCGCAATGAGCAGTTCTTC. This gives the protein CASGKLRGARNEQFF.

The V call is TRBV24-1, the J call TRBJ2-1, with a possible D match to TRBD2 (6 bases). V was shortened by 4 bases and J by 9 bases, with 9 bases between the two germline ends. The length of the CDR3 is 12 residues. The germline V gene encodes CDR1 KGHDR and CDR2 SFDVKD. The CDR3 spells CATSERGGEQFF. CDR3 in DNA: TGTGCCACCAGTGAGCGGGGCGGTGAGCAGTTCTTC.

The V gene is TRBV11-2, the J gene TRBJ2-7; 7 bases are a match to TRBD1. CDR1 and CDR2 from the germline V gene are SGHAT and FQNNGV. Germline trimming cut 3 bases from V and 1 base from J; bases unmatched to any gene: 6. This CDR3 is 15 amino acids long. This chain's CDR3 is CASSFDRVGSYEQYF. The CDR3 DNA is TGTGCCAGCAGCTTCGACAGGGTGGGGTCCTACGAGCAGTACTTC. The full variable domain, in which reference TRBV11-2 and TRBJ2-7 provide the parts outside the CDR3, is EAGVAQSPRYKIIEKRQSVAFWCNPISGHATLYWYQQILGQGPKLLIQFQNNGVVDDSQLPKDRFSAERLKGVDSTLKIQPAKLEDSAVYLCASSFDRVGSYEQYFGPGTRLTVT.